Included here is one T cell receptor beta chain sequence, with context. Its antigen remains unknown. PCR used 60 Vbeta primers and 13 Jbeta primers. Assay used: immunoSEQ multiplex PCR; TCRdb lists only in-frame clones, some missing. The sample shows approximately 160,000 clones, around 75% of them seen only once. The entry originates in a study of cytomegalovirus exposure and HLA in healthy donors. The study, taken as a whole, reports: Most of the TCR beta V segments (in an earlier analysis) were productive either about 87% or about 30% of the time.

The sequenced sample was PBMCs. This clonotype was sampled from a human donor in good health.

Here the CDR3 reads CASSQRDREAYNSPLHF. In nucleotides, the CDR3 is TGTGCCAGCAGCCAACGGGACAGGGAAGCCTATAATTCACCCCTCCACTTT. The gene calls are TRBV5-4 and TRBJ1-6, with TRBD1 matching 9 bases. Unmatched junction bases numbered 7, after V lost 4 bases and J lost 2 bases. Germline CDR1 is SGHNT and CDR2 is YYREEE (reference sequence). The CDR3 has 17 residues.